This T cell receptor (beta chain) was retrieved from a study of PD-1 blockade in classical Hodgkin lymphoma (dated by TCRdb to 2020 to 2021). For the study in its entirety: Nivolumab dosing was 3 mg/kg intravenously every 2 weeks, continuing until either disease progression or unacceptable toxicity. The study used TCR beta sequencing and CyTOF to define a peripheral blood immune signature of response to PD-1 blockade in classical Hodgkin lymphoma. General findings and caveats noted by the study authors: A significant rise by C4D1 was seen in CD4+ but not CD8+ TCR diversity (p=0.0027 vs p=0.16), with the rise being most apparent in complete responders (p=0.02). Newly diagnosed patients were reported to have lower baseline TCR diversity than healthy donors, and relapsed/refractory patients were reported to have lower baseline TCR diversity still. Lower diversity was seen in patients whose nivolumab began less than 1 year after ASCT, and these patients were left out of later analyses so that immune reconstitution would not confound the results. Only a single clinical trial cohort was studied, and what caused the repertoire differences, possibly disease activity or prior therapy, remained undefined. Among trial patients, those achieving complete response had baseline diversity similar to that of newly diagnosed patients, while diversity was significantly lower in partial responders and progressors.

Its CDR3 holds 14 amino acids, cysteine through phenylalanine. Only the CDR3 DNA stays, 42 bases, in frame from base 1. CDR1 and CDR2 are drawn from the germline V gene: SGHRS, YFSETQ. The V end loses 1 base and the J end loses 6 bases, and a stretch of 10 bases separates them. On this clone: There is no known antigen for this receptor. Nothing much larger sits one base from this clone, and base qualities are not available.

Per the publication, the time point label means: cycle 4 day 1 (C4D1), after more than five weeks of nivolumab. Every trial patient had relapsed after autologous stem cell transplantation, and cohorts A, B and C differed in prior brentuximab vedotin exposure. Using a Miltenyi CD4+ T cell isolation kit, CD4+ T cells were purified from thawed PBMCs through magnetic negative selection. The trial cohort included fewer than 65 patients with relapsed/refractory classical Hodgkin lymphoma, and each patient had a best overall response of complete response, partial response or progressive disease. In the multi-cohort phase II CheckMate 205 trial, trial patients received single-agent nivolumab. An independent review committee assessed best overall response by applying the 2007 International Working Group response criteria. Trial PBMCs were collected just before the start of nivolumab (C1D1) and during therapy at cycle 2 day 1 and cycle 4 day 1. Peripheral blood was collected in 8 mL Vacutainer Cell Preparation Tubes, from which PBMCs were isolated by centrifugation and then cryopreserved. Purified CD4+ and CD8+ fractions were prepared only for cases with an additional available PBMC sample. On LS columns in a quadroMACS separator, the magnetically labelled cells were depleted, and the flow-through was collected as the purified fraction.

Genomic DNA was isolated using the Qiagen DNeasy kit from unsorted PBMCs as well as from negatively selected CD4+ and CD8+ fractions. Amplification of TCR beta CDR3 regions was done by immunoSEQ multiplex PCR with primers that anneal to V and J segments. A synthetic immune receptor repertoire was used to minimize amplification bias, and any residual bias was removed computationally once sequencing was done. In the authors' own workflow: Custom Python scripts were used to quantify repertoire diversity as the Shannon entropy index. Unsorted, CD4+ and CD8+ repertoires were examined separately, except in combined analyses, for which CD4+ and CD8+ sequences were merged in silico. Clonal expansion was defined as a frequency increase of at least 2-fold after treatment compared with C1D1, and clones undetected at baseline were assigned a pseudocount of 0.5. Clones with 0 or 1 copy at C1D1 were defined as singleton clones, while clones with 2 or more copies were defined as non-singleton clones. Clones expanded in unsorted samples were annotated as CD4+, CD8+ or unknown by matching protein sequences in sorted samples from the same patient. Wilcoxon tests were applied to paired samples to test diversity changes from C1D1 to C4D1. The table was pulled from immuneACCESS by TCRdb, which kept in-frame rearrangements only. Such tables lose some clones; where checked, under half of the loss comes from unresolved V genes, and the rest has no known cause. Clone size and V and J calls were adopted from that table, with D and trimming inferred from the DNA. Recorded for this sample are roughly 30,000 clones; around 84% of them occurred a single time. The leading ten clones occupy approximately 0.82% of the sample.

Sequencing used CD4+ T cells from blood, obtained before the fourth cycle of nivolumab. Recombination joined TRBV5-1 with TRBJ2-2, with the D gene uncertain. This clonotype was obtained from a human donor with classical Hodgkin lymphoma. The nucleotide sequence reads as follows: TGCGCCAGCAGCTTGAGCCAGGTACCCGGGGAGCTGTTTTTT. Its protein reads: CASSLSQVPGELFF.